The 10 T cell receptor beta chains given below trace back to one sample, sequenced in a study of cytomegalovirus exposure and HLA in healthy donors. The PCR made use of 60 Vbeta and 13 Jbeta primers. Data came from immunoSEQ multiplex PCR; TCRdb stores just in-frame clones and leaves some out. The table includes about 160,000 clones, almost 80% detected once. The sample consisted of PBMCs. The receptors were sampled from a male donor in good health and CMV-seronegative.

The rearrangement links TRBV29-1 to TRBJ1-5; D uncertain. The CDR3 consists of 13 residues. V lost 0 bases to trimming and J lost 5 bases, with 8 bases between them. Germline assignment: CDR1 SQVTM and CDR2 ANQGSEA. CDR3 amino acids: CSVEEARDQPQHF. The CDR3 nucleotides are TGCAGCGTTGAAGAGGCCCGGGATCAGCCCCAGCATTTT.

This clone is a singleton in its sample. The chain links TRBV7-9 to TRBJ2-5, with TRBD2 identical over 10 bases. After removal of 3 bases from V and 0 bases from J, the junction contained 4 bases not matched to a gene. Germline CDR1 and CDR2: SEHNR and FQNEAQ (reference sequence). The CDR3 totals 16 residues. CDR3 bases: TGTGCCAGCAGCTTTAGCGGGGGGAAGTACCAAGAGACCCAGTACTTC. This gives the protein CASSFSGGKYQETQYF.

The chain recombines TRBV5-1 with TRBJ1-1, with D tentatively TRBD1 (6 bases). Germline CDR1 SGHRS, CDR2 YFSETQ. The CDR3 is 15 residues long. V lost 3 bases and J lost 1, with 13 bases in between. The CDR3 loop is CASSSEQGPNTEAFF. Here the CDR3 DNA reads TGCGCCAGCAGCTCCGAACAGGGCCCGAACACTGAAGCTTTCTTT. Full variable domain (remainder filled in from reference TRBV5-1 and TRBJ1-1): KAGVTQTPRYLIKTRGQQVTLSCSPISGHRSVSWYQQTPGQGLQFLFEYFSETQRNKGNFPGRFSGRQFSNSRSEMNVSTLELGDSALYLCASSSEQGPNTEAFFGQGTRLTVV.

The chain links TRBV6-1 to TRBJ2-7, with a weak D call TRBD1 (6 bases). V lost 1 base, J lost 2 bases, and 12 bases lay in between. Germline V gives CDR1 MNHNS, CDR2 SASEGT. The CDR3 spans 15 residues. The CDR3 region is CASSEGWGPTYEQYF. CDR3 DNA: TGTGCCAGCAGTGAAGGGTGGGGGCCCACCTACGAGCAGTACTTC.

The sample holds a few counts of this clone. V and J are TRBV10-3 and TRBJ1-5; D is unresolved. This CDR3 region has 13 residues. Per the germline V gene, CDR1 is ENHRY and CDR2 is SYGVKD. Trimming stripped 0 bases from V and 4 bases from J, with 4 bases between. The chain's CDR3 is CAISESRNQPQHF. The CDR3 DNA reads as TGTGCCATCAGTGAGTCCAGAAATCAGCCCCAGCATTTT.

The rearrangement links TRBV5-1 to TRBJ2-3; TRBD1 matches at 9 bases. The J segment lost 3 bases and the V segment lost 0 bases, leaving 8 bases of the junction unmatched. The germline V gene encodes CDR1 SGHRS and CDR2 YFSETQ. The CDR3 sequence is 17 residues long. For the CDR3, the DNA is TGCGCCAGCAGCTTGGATGGGACAGGGACGGGAACAGATACGCAGTATTTT. Its protein is CASSLDGTGTGTDTQYF.

This clone was seen a handful of times. This sequence joins TRBV28 and TRBJ2-7; TRBD1 is a possible D gene (6 bases). Trimming removed 6 bases at V and 4 bases at J, with 13 bases between. The CDR3 sequence is 13 residues long. CDR1 and CDR2 from the germline V gene are MDHEN and SYDVKM. Here the CDR3 DNA reads TGTGCCAGCAGCCGGACAGACATTTACGAGCAGTACTTC. This codes for CASSRTDIYEQYF.

The chain combines TRBV4-3 with TRBJ1-3; tentative D call: TRBD1 (6 bases). CDR1 LGHNA and CDR2 YSLEER come from the germline V gene. The V end was cut by 0 bases, the J end by 0 bases, with 15 bases between. The CDR3 contains 18 residues. The CDR3 sequence: CASSQDSGGRGSGNTIYF. The DNA for the CDR3 is TGCGCCAGCAGCCAAGATTCTGGTGGCAGGGGCTCTGGAAACACCATATATTTT.

The V call is TRBV5-1, the J call TRBJ1-3; D remains ambiguous. CDR1 is SGHRS and CDR2 is YFSETQ in the germline V gene. The ends were cut back, 8 bases at V and 0 bases at J, with 15 bases in the middle. The CDR3 sequence is 15 residues long. CDR3 sequence reads: CASAVNGDSGNTIYF. CDR3 sequence (DNA): TGCGCCAGTGCGGTCAACGGCGACTCTGGAAACACCATATATTTT.

The chain combines TRBV4-3 with TRBJ1-2; D remains ambiguous. Trimming took 4 bases from V and 8 from J, leaving 14 bases between them. Germline lookup yields CDR1 LGHNA and CDR2 YSLEER. The CDR3 totals 13 residues. The CDR3 bases are TGCGCCAGCAGCCCGACTGAGGGTAAGGGCTACACCTTC. This encodes CASSPTEGKGYTF.